The present T cell receptor beta chain was sequenced within a study of cytomegalovirus exposure and HLA in healthy donors. Regarding the study as a whole: Overall, approximately 180 TCR beta chains were annotated as cytomegalovirus-associated. Researchers reported in a later analysis that a missense DCLRE1C variant was tied to TCR beta V- and J-gene trimming. Serostatus for CMV was the only available immune exposure information.

A multiplex PCR was run with 60 Vbeta primers and 13 Jbeta primers. Only in-frame clones appear in the TCRdb table, and some are missing; sequencing was by immunoSEQ multiplex PCR. The sample has about 130,000 clones; about 80% are singletons. The V end lost 3 bases, the J end lost 3 bases, and 12 bases lay between the germline ends. The germline gives CDR1 KGHSH, CDR2 LQKENI. The CDR3 totals 15 residues. As regards this clone: Its antigen is currently unknown.

Healthy bone marrow donors made up the donor group. What was sequenced was PBMCs. This chain links TRBV18 with TRBJ2-1; a weak D match, TRBD1 (6 bases). The receptor's source is a man in his forties in good health and CMV-seronegative. As DNA, the CDR3 is TGTGCCAGCTCACCGGCAGGGGTCAACTACAATGAGCAGTTCTTC. It yields the protein CASSPAGVNYNEQFF.